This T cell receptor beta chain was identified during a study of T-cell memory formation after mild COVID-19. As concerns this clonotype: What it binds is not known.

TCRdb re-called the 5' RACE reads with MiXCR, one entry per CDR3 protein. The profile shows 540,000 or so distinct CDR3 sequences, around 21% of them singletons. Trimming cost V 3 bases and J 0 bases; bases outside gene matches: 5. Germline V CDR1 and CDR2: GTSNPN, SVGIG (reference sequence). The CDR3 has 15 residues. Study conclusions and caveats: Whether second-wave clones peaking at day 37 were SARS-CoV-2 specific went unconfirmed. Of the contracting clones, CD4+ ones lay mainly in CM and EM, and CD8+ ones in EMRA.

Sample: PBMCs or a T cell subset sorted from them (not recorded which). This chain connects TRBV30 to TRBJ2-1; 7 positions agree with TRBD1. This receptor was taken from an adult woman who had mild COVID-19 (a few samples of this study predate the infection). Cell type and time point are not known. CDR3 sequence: CAWSRTGSSYNEQFF. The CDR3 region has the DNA TGTGCCTGGAGCCGGACAGGCAGCTCCTACAATGAGCAGTTCTTC.